This TCR beta chain was identified in a study of regulatory T cells in long-lasting Graves disease. Ten or more counts support this clonotype. Building the TCR beta libraries relied on iRepertoire HTBI primers, and CDR3 regions underwent Arm-PCR. TCRdb passed the multiplex PCR reads through MiXCR, listing each CDR3 protein once. The sample holds some 450,000 distinct CDR3 sequences, roughly 15% seen once. Noted time point: newly diagnosed GD, antithyroid drugs for less than 3 months. The authors made the TCR library using RNA they extracted from PBMCs. CDR1 DFQATT and CDR2 SNEGSKA come from the germline V gene (reference sequence). The length of the CDR3 is 14 residues. Trimming took 3 bases from V and 6 from J, leaving 15 bases between them. Another study also made use of these data, one on T cells in Graves' hyperthyroidism and ophthalmopathy. From that second work: Model-based prediction identified ophthalmopathy a median about 7 months prior to its onset.

This TCR derives from a woman in her 30s with Graves disease. Sample: peripheral blood mononuclear cells (PBMCs), taken at new diagnosis, from a patient treated with antithyroid drugs. J is TRBJ2-1 and V is TRBV20-1, with a weak D call TRBD2 (5 bases). The CDR3 sequence is CSASRQAAVNEQFF. CDR3 nucleotide sequence: TGCAGTGCTAGTCGCCAAGCAGCGGTCAATGAGCAGTTCTTC.